A single sample gave rise to the 16 T cell receptor beta chains below, sequenced in a study of Tregs in tolerant kidney transplant recipients. TCRdb keeps only in-frame clones here, not all; method: immunoSEQ multiplex PCR. This table holds about 72,000 clones, roughly 90% found once. Source: CD8+ T cells from blood, taken before the transplant. The receptors derive from a human donor who received a combined kidney and bone marrow transplant.

Notes on this clone: Other DNA sequences in the same sample also yield this CDR3. The CDR3 nucleotides read TGTGCCAGCAGCTCCCGGACAGGGGTCGGCTATGGCTACACCTTC. Amino acid sequence: CASSSRTGVGYGYTF. The rearrangement links TRBV13 to TRBJ1-2; 9 nucleotides agree with TRBD1. V shed 4 bases and J 4 bases; nucleotides not matched to a gene: 7. The CDR3 has 15 residues. Per germline, CDR1 PRHDT and CDR2 FYEKMQ (reference sequence).

This clone was recorded only once. The rearrangement links TRBV15 to TRBJ2-7; TRBD2 is a possible D gene (6 bases). V gave up 2 bases and J gave up 5 bases, with 10 bases separating them. The CDR3 has 13 residues. Germline V gene data show CDR1 as LNHNV and CDR2 as YYDKDF (reference sequence). DNA for the CDR3: TGTGCCACCAGCAGATGGAGGGAGGACGAGCAGTACTTC. As protein: CATSRWREDEQYF.

The chain has TRBV6-1 and TRBJ2-7; D unclear. Deletions cut 2 bases from V and 0 bases from J, with 11 bases between. The CDR3 has 15 amino acids. The V gene's germline CDR1 is MNHNS and CDR2 SASEGT. CDR3 nucleotide sequence: TGTGCCAGCAGTGAATGGAACAGTTCCTCCTACGAGCAGTACTTC. This codes for CASSEWNSSSYEQYF.

The chain combines TRBV13 with TRBJ2-5; 8 bases align to TRBD1. TRBJ2-7 matches the DNA end more closely, so the J call is doubtful. This CDR3 region has 15 residues. The germline CDR1 and CDR2 sequences are PRHDT and FYEKMQ (reference sequence). The CDR3 here is CASSAYGQGDYEQYF. The DNA for the CDR3 is TGTGCCAGCAGCGCCTACGGACAGGGTGACTACGAGCAGTACTTC.

J is TRBJ1-4 and V is TRBV27; no definite D call. The V gene lost 5 bases and the J gene lost 0 bases, with 13 bases spanning the gap. Germline values: CDR1 MNHEY, CDR2 SMNVEV (reference sequence). CDR3 length: 16 amino acids. The CDR3 reads CASSPTGSTTNEKLFF. The CDR3 DNA reads as TGTGCCAGCAGTCCCACCGGGTCAACAACTAATGAAAAACTGTTTTTT.

This chain connects TRBV29-1 to TRBJ2-3; 11 positions agree with TRBD2. Germline trimming cut 6 bases from V and 2 bases from J; bases unmatched to any gene: 7. The CDR3 has 15 amino acids. Germline V gene data show CDR1 as SQVTM and CDR2 as ANQGSEA. The CDR3 reads CSVEGLADNTDTQYF. For the CDR3, the DNA is TGCAGCGTCGAGGGACTAGCGGACAACACAGATACGCAGTATTTT.

V usage is TRBV4-3 and J usage is TRBJ2-7, with 10 bases fitting TRBD1. CDR3 length: 15 residues. Germline V gives CDR1 LGHNA, CDR2 YSLEER. After removal of 4 bases from V and 3 bases from J, the junction contained 6 bases not matched to a gene. CDR3 amino acids: CASSPGTGAIYEQYF. In nucleotides, the CDR3 is TGCGCCAGCAGCCCGGGGACAGGGGCTATCTACGAGCAGTACTTC.

V gene TRBV25-1 combines with J gene TRBJ1-4; 8 nucleotides match TRBD1. The CDR3 runs to 16 residues. The V gene end was trimmed by 3 bases and the J gene end by 2 bases; junction bases not matched to a gene: 5. The germline CDR1 and CDR2 sequences are MGHDK and SYGVNS. The CDR3 spells CASSEDREGTNEKLFF. The CDR3 nucleotides are TGTGCCAGCAGTGAGGACAGGGAGGGCACTAATGAAAAACTGTTTTTT.

The CDR3 spells CASSLRWELASPLHF. Here the CDR3 DNA reads TGTGCCAGCAGTCTCCGGTGGGAGCTAGCTTCACCCCTCCACTTT. The chain combines TRBV28 with TRBJ1-6, with unresolved D. The germline gives CDR1 MDHEN, CDR2 SYDVKM. The CDR3 covers 15 residues. V lost 5 bases and J lost 9, with 17 bases in between.

The rearrangement links TRBV7-6 to TRBJ2-7; 10 nucleotides align to TRBD2. The V gene's germline CDR1 is SGHVS and CDR2 FNYEAQ. There are 15 residues in the CDR3. J gave up 0 bases and V 5 bases, and 4 bases lay outside the gene matches. The CDR3 DNA sequence: TGTGCCAGCAGCCCCGGGACTAGCGCCTCCTACGAGCAGTACTTC. It codes for CASSPGTSASYEQYF. Full variable domain (missing parts from reference TRBV7-6 and TRBJ2-7): GAGVSQSPRYKVTKRGQDVALRCDPISGHVSLYWYRQALGQGPEFLTYFNYEAQQDKSGLPNDRFSAERPEGSISTLTIQRTEQRDSAMYRCASSPGTSASYEQYFGPGTRLTVT.

This clone is a singleton in its sample. V is TRBV7-9 and J is TRBJ2-7; D perhaps matches TRBD2 (5 bases). The germline gives CDR1 SEHNR, CDR2 FQNEAQ (reference sequence). V was trimmed by 8 bases and J by 2 bases, leaving 13 bases between them. This CDR3 is 13 amino acids long. The CDR3 spells CASGKTEAYEQYF. CDR3 DNA: TGTGCCAGCGGCAAGACGGAGGCCTACGAGCAGTACTTC.

The chain joins TRBV4-1 to TRBJ2-7, with unresolved D. V gave up 4 bases and J gave up 3 bases, with 13 bases separating them. CDR1 MGHRA and CDR2 YSYEKL come from the germline V gene. This CDR3 comprises 14 residues. The CDR3 DNA follows: TGCGCCAGCAGCCTAATCGACACGAACTACGAGCAGTACTTC. This sequence encodes CASSLIDTNYEQYF.

This chain uses TRBV10-3 with TRBJ2-7; 15 positions agree with TRBD2. Germline V gives CDR1 ENHRY, CDR2 SYGVKD. The CDR3 spans 13 residues. J gave up 6 bases and V 11 bases, and 5 bases lay outside the gene matches. The CDR3 DNA follows: TGTGCCCCCTCGGGACTAGCGGGGGGCGAGCAGTACTTC. Translation: CAPSGLAGGEQYF.

The V and J genes are TRBV13 and TRBJ2-3; 10 bases agree with TRBD2. V gave up 1 base and J gave up 5 bases; unmatched junction bases: 6. Per the germline V gene, CDR1 is PRHDT and CDR2 is FYEKMQ (reference sequence). The CDR3 loop spans 16 amino acids. The CDR3 DNA reads as TGTGCCAGCAGCTTAGAGCTAGCGGGGGCGAGAGATACGCAGTATTTT. As protein: CASSLELAGARDTQYF.

The chain combines TRBV12-2 with TRBJ1-4. TRBV12-2 is a recognized pseudogene. The CDR3 has 18 amino acids. The CDR3 coding sequence is TGTGCAAGTCGCTTAATTAGTGCCCGGAGGTTTCGAGATGAAAAACTGTTTTTT. Residues: CASRLISARRFRDEKLFF.

The V call is TRBV9, the J call TRBJ1-3; D call uncertain. Germline values: CDR1 SGDLS, CDR2 YYNGEE. This CDR3 is built from 15 residues. Deletions cut 4 bases from V and 0 bases from J, with 11 bases between. CDR3 coding DNA: TGTGCCAGCAGCCCTAGCGGGAGCTCTGGAAACACCATATATTTT. Translation gives CASSPSGSSGNTIYF. Looking up the rest from reference TRBV9 and TRBJ1-3 gives the full variable domain: DSGVTQTPKHLITATGQRVTLRCSPRSGDLSVYWYQQSLDQGLQFLIQYYNGEERAKGNILERFSAQQFPDLHSELNLSSLELGDSALYFCASSPSGSSGNTIYFGEGSWLTVV.